The 22 T cell receptor beta chains presented below share a single source sample, sequenced in a study of response to subunit inactivated influenza vaccine. TCRdb redid the calling of the RT-PCR reads with MiXCR, one entry per CDR3 protein. The data contain hundreds of thousands of distinct CDR3 sequences, 13% to 15% of them singletons. The sample here was PBMCs from blood, taken 14 to 15 days before vaccination. All receptors come from a man aged 50-59 years who received an inactivated influenza vaccine.

This clonotype was seen many times. The chain carries TRBV7-2 and TRBJ1-1; a weak D match, TRBD1 (6 bases). The CDR3 covers 14 residues. CDR1 SGHTA and CDR2 FQGNSA come from the germline V gene. V was clipped by 5 bases and J by 4 bases, with 14 bases between them. The CDR3 nucleotides read TGTGCCAGCAGCCCGATGGAGGGGGGCACTGAAGCTTTCTTT. This translates into CASSPMEGGTEAFF.

There are many counts of this clonotype. The chain uses TRBV6-2 or TRBV6-3 and TRBJ2-3; 9 bases agree with TRBD1. Germline V gene sequence: CDR1 MNHEY, CDR2 SVGEGT. V trimming: 6 bases; J trimming: 3 bases; junction bases outside the gene matches: 4. This CDR3 region has 14 residues. The CDR3 nucleotides read TGTGCCAGCAGAACCGGGACAGGGACAGATACGCAGTATTTT. It codes for CASRTGTGTDTQYF.

This clonotype has at least ten counts. This chain links TRBV5-1 with TRBJ2-4, with D perhaps matching TRBD2 (6 bases). Germline loops: CDR1 SGHRS, CDR2 YFSETQ. The CDR3 contains 14 residues. Trimming left V 6 bases short and J 6 bases short, with 16 bases between. Here the CDR3 reads CASKVSVGGNIQYF. The CDR3 DNA is TGCGCCAGCAAGGTCAGTGTCGGGGGAAACATTCAGTACTTC. Based on the CDR3 plus reference TRBV5-1 and TRBJ2-4, the full variable domain is KAGVTQTPRYLIKTRGQQVTLSCSPISGHRSVSWYQQTPGQGLQFLFEYFSETQRNKGNFPGRFSGRQFSNSRSEMNVSTLELGDSALYLCASKVSVGGNIQYFGAGTRLSVL.

A remark on this clonotype: A junction end diverges from the germline sequence, so it may reflect a read error. The V gene is TRBV5-1, the J gene TRBJ2-2; no clear D gene. CDR1 and CDR2 (germline): SGHRS, YFSETQ. This CDR3 region has 13 residues. In DNA, the CDR3 is TGCGGCAGCGCGGAGACGAACACCGGGGAGCTGTTTTTT. Translating it yields CGSAETNTGELFF.

This clonotype was observed many times. V is TRBV12-3 or TRBV12-4 and J is TRBJ1-2; the match to TRBD1 covers 7 bases. V shed 5 bases and J 5 bases; nucleotides not matched to a gene: 5. This CDR3 comprises 13 residues. In DNA, the CDR3 is TGTGCCAGCAGTGCGACAGGGATATATGGCTACACCTTC. Its protein is CASSATGIYGYTF.

V is TRBV11-2 and J is TRBJ2-4; 7 nucleotides align to TRBD1. This CDR3 contains 18 residues. Germline trimming cut 5 bases from V and 2 bases from J; bases unmatched to any gene: 15. CDR1 and CDR2 from the germline V gene are SGHAT and FQNNGV. The CDR3 loop reads CASSPLGRNRGTKNIQYF. CDR3 nucleotides: TGTGCCAGCAGCCCATTAGGTCGGAACAGGGGAACCAAAAACATTCAGTACTTC.

This clonotype was recorded a few times. This chain links TRBV20-1 with TRBJ1-2; no reliable D call. The CDR3 contains 12 residues. Deletions cut 3 bases from V and 6 bases from J, with 11 bases between. Germline-derived CDR1 and CDR2 are DFQATT and SNEGSKA (reference sequence). The DNA of the CDR3 is TGCAGTGCTAGGTCCGGCCTGAATGGCTACACCTTC. It translates to CSARSGLNGYTF.

CDR3 nucleotide sequence: TGCAGTGCTAGAGAGCCATGGACCGTCCCCTACGAGCAGTACTTC. Encoded protein: CSAREPWTVPYEQYF. The rearrangement joins TRBV20-1 to TRBJ2-7; D not resolved. The germline V gene encodes CDR1 DFQATT and CDR2 SNEGSKA (reference sequence). The CDR3 has 15 residues. The V end was cut by 0 bases, the J end by 2 bases, with 14 bases between.

The table lists this clonotype with many counts. The junction shows a germline mismatch at one end, possibly a read error. The chain combines TRBV7-9 with TRBJ2-1; no firm D call. The germline CDR1 and CDR2 sequences are SEHNR and FQNEAQ (reference sequence). CDR3 length: 12 amino acids. CDR3 sequence (DNA): TGTGCCAGCAGTTTAAACCCCACGACCATTCGGTTC. Encoded protein: CASSLNPTTIRF. Based on the CDR3 plus reference TRBV7-9 and TRBJ2-1, the full variable domain is DTGVSQNPRHKITKRGQNVTFRCDPISEHNRLYWYRQTLGQGPEFLTYFQNEAQLEKSRLLSDRFSAERPKGSFSTLEIQRTEQGDSAMYLCASSLNPTTIRFGPGTRLTVL.

The chain has TRBV3-1 and TRBJ2-7; D ambiguous. The ends were cut back, 3 bases at V and 2 bases at J, with 8 bases in the middle. This CDR3 spans 13 amino acids. CDR1 and CDR2 from the germline V gene are LGHDT and YNNKEL (reference sequence). The CDR3 is CASSHHGTYEQYF. In nucleotides, the CDR3 is TGTGCCAGCAGCCATCACGGAACCTACGAGCAGTACTTC.

This clonotype was counted many times. The CDR3 spells CAAGQVPSYEQYF. The CDR3 DNA reads TGCGCCGCAGGACAGGTGCCTTCCTACGAGCAGTACTTC. This chain joins TRBV10-2 and TRBJ2-7, with TRBD1 matching over 7 bases. From germline, CDR1 is WSHSY and CDR2 SAAADI. Trimming removed 11 bases from V and 1 base from J; junction bases left unmatched: 8. CDR3 length equals 13 residues.

This clonotype was seen only a few times. The V gene is TRBV25-1, the J gene TRBJ2-7, with TRBD1 identical over 11 bases. V lost 3 bases and J lost 3; bases outside the gene matches: 10. The CDR3 is 17 amino acids. Germline V gene data show CDR1 as MGHDK and CDR2 as SYGVNS. CDR3 coding DNA: TGTGCCAGCAGTGATTTTTTTAGGACAGGGGGCTTCTACGAGCAGTACTTC. This translates into CASSDFFRTGGFYEQYF.

This clonotype was observed a few times. V and J are TRBV21-1 and TRBJ2-7; the table names TRBD1, a call not compared with the DNA. TRBV21-1 is deemed a pseudogene. This CDR3 has 18 amino acids. In nucleotides, the CDR3 is TGTGCCAGCAGCAAAGCCAAGGGTACCGGGAGACAAACCTACGAGCAGTACTTC. Its protein product is CASSKAKGTGRQTYEQYF.

The rearrangement links TRBV5-1 to TRBJ2-7, with 7 bases aligning to TRBD1. J lost 6 bases, V lost 2 bases, and 5 bases had no gene match. The CDR3 is 13 amino acids. Looked up from germline, CDR1 is SGHRS and CDR2 is YFSETQ. The DNA of the CDR3 is TGCGCCAGCAGCTTTAAGGGGGCTCTCGAGCAGTACTTC. Its protein is CASSFKGALEQYF.

V gene TRBV6-2 or TRBV6-3 combines with J gene TRBJ1-5; the D is unclear. Trimming removed 5 bases at V and 0 bases at J, with 8 bases between. This CDR3 comprises 14 residues. CDR1 MNHEY and CDR2 SVGEGT come from the germline V gene. This CDR3 is CASSEVFSNQPQHF. The CDR3 DNA follows: TGTGCCAGCAGTGAGGTTTTTAGCAATCAGCCCCAGCATTTT.

The genes are TRBV10-3 and TRBJ2-7; 9 nucleotides agree with TRBD1. The CDR3 contains 14 residues. Germline values: CDR1 ENHRY, CDR2 SYGVKD. V dropped 6 bases and J dropped 9; count of bases not matched to a gene: 12. In nucleotides, the CDR3 is TGTGCCATCAGAACGGGACAGGGCAACTATGGGCAGTACTTC. It encodes CAIRTGQGNYGQYF.

Ten or more counts support this clonotype. The genes are TRBV3-1 and TRBJ1-1; 7 positions agree with TRBD1. The CDR3 loop spans 14 amino acids. The junction had 0 bases not matched to a gene; V was cut back by 1 base and J by 1 base. Germline V gives CDR1 LGHDT, CDR2 YNNKEL (reference sequence). The DNA of the CDR3 is TGTGCCAGCAGCCAAGGGACAGGGAACACTGAAGCTTTCTTT. Translation gives CASSQGTGNTEAFF.

The chain is built from TRBV12-3 or TRBV12-4 and TRBJ1-6; D gene uncertain. The CDR3 extends over 14 amino acids. Trimming left V 1 base short and J 10 bases short, with 11 bases between. The DNA of the CDR3 is TGTGCCAGCAGTTTAGTGGCGGTTAAGTCACCCCTCCACTTT. This translates into CASSLVAVKSPLHF.

This clonotype was recorded at least ten times. J is TRBJ1-5 and V is TRBV4-2; D is perhaps TRBD1 (5 bases). Per the germline V gene, CDR1 is LGHNA and CDR2 is YNFKEQ. The CDR3 contains 14 residues. Trimming stripped 0 bases from V and 6 bases from J, with 9 bases between. CDR3 residues: CASSQEGGGQPQHF. In nucleotides, the CDR3 is TGTGCCAGCAGCCAAGAGGGGGGAGGTCAGCCCCAGCATTTT.

This clonotype was recorded a few times. The gene calls are TRBV7-9 and TRBJ2-7, with a weak D call TRBD1 (6 bases). Germline CDR1 is SEHNR and CDR2 is FQNEAQ (reference sequence). The CDR3 spans 14 residues. Trimming stripped 4 bases from V and 9 bases from J, with 19 bases between. The CDR3 DNA follows: TGTGCCAGCAGCTCACCCTCCCAGGGGCGGGTGCAGTACTTC. Amino acid sequence: CASSSPSQGRVQYF.

J is TRBJ2-5 and V is TRBV7-2, with 12 bases fitting TRBD2. Germline V gene lookup returns CDR1 SGHTA and CDR2 FQGNSA. The CDR3 sequence is 16 residues long. V gave up 0 bases and J gave up 4 bases; unmatched junction bases: 3. The CDR3 spells CASSLAPTSGRETQYF. CDR3 bases: TGTGCCAGCAGCTTAGCACCGACTAGCGGGAGAGAGACCCAGTACTTC.

V usage is TRBV20-1 and J usage is TRBJ2-1, with TRBD2 matching 14 bases. The trim removed 7 bases at V and 6 bases at J, leaving 14 bases unmatched. CDR1 DFQATT and CDR2 SNEGSKA come from the germline V gene (reference sequence). There are 17 residues in the CDR3. CDR3 loop: CSVKPRGLAGVFNEQFF. CDR3 nucleotide sequence: TGCAGTGTAAAACCGAGGGGACTAGCGGGAGTATTCAATGAGCAGTTCTTC.